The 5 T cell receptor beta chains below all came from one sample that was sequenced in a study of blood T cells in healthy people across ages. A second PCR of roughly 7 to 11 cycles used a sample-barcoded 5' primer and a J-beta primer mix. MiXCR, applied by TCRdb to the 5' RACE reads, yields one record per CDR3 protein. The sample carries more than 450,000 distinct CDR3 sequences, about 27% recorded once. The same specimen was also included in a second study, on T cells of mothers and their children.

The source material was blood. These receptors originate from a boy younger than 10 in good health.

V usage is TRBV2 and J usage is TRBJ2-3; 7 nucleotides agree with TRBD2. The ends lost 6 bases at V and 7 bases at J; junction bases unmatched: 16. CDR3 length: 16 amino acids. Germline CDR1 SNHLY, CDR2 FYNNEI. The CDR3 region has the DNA TGTGCCAGCAGGCCCGAGAGACGGGGGGACCGCTATACGCAGTATTTT. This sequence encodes CASRPERRGDRYTQYF.

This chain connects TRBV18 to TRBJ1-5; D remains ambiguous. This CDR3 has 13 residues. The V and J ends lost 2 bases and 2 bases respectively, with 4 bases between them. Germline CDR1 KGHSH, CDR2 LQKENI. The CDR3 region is CASSPTRNQPQHF. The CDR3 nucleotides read TGTGCCAGCTCACCAACCCGCAATCAGCCCCAGCATTTT.

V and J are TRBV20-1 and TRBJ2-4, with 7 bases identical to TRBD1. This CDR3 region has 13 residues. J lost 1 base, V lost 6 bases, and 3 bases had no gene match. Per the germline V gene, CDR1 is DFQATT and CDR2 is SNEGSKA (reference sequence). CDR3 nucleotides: TGCAGTGCCAACAGGGGTGCCAAAAACATTCAGTACTTC. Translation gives CSANRGAKNIQYF.

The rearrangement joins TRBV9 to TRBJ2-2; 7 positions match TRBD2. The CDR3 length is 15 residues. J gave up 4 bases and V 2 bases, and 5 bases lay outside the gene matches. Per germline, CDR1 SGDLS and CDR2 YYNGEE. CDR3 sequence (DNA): TGTGCCAGCAGCGTTGCCCGGGGGGTCACCGGGGAGCTGTTTTTT. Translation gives CASSVARGVTGELFF.

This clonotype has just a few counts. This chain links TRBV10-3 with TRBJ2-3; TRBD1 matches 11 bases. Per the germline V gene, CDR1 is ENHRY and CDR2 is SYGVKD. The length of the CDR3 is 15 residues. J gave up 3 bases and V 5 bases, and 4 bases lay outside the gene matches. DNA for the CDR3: TGTGCCATCAGTACTGGGACAGGGGGAACAGATACGCAGTATTTT. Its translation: CAISTGTGGTDTQYF.